This T cell receptor beta chain was sequenced for a study of blood T cell repertoires in COVID-19. Study-level background: The United States, Italy and Spain provided the acute and convalescent COVID-19 samples. T cells, B-cell-depleted T cells, or PBMCs provided the cDNA or gDNA that served as material.

V lost 6 bases, J lost 6 bases, and 12 bases lay in between. CDR3 size: 13 residues. Methods used by the authors: By means of reference gene primer amplification, nucleated cell counts were estimated. Assay: immunoSEQ multiplex PCR; the TCRdb copy retains only in-frame clones and omits some. The V and J calls and clone size are taken from that table; D and trimming were inferred from the DNA. The sample includes approximately 82,000 clones, around nine tenths seen only once; the top ten take around 13%. Sequencing was performed on peripheral blood. This TCR derives from a man aged 65-85 years with active or convalescent COVID-19. The chain employs TRBV12-3 or TRBV12-4 and TRBJ1-5, with D maybe TRBD1 (5 bases). Written as DNA, the CDR3 is TGTGCCAGCAGGCAGGGTTTGGGTCAGCCCCAGCATTTT. As protein: CASRQGLGQPQHF.